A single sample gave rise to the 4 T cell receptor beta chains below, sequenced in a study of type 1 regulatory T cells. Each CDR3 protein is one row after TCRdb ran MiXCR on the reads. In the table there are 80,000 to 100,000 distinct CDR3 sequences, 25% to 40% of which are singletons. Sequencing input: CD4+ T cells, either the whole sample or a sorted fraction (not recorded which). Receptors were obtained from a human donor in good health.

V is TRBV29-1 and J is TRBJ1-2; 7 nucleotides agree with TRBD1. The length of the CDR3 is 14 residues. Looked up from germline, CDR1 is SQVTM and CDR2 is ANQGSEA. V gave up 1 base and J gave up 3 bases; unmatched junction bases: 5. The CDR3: CSVEGGGGDYGYTF. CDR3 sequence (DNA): TGCAGCGTTGAAGGAGGAGGGGGCGACTATGGCTACACCTTC.

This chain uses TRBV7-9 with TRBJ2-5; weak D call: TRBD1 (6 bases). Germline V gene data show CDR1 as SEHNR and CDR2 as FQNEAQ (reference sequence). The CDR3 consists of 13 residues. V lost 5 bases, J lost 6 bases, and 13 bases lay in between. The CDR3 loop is CASSVYREKTQYF. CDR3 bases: TGTGCCAGCAGCGTATACAGGGAAAAGACCCAGTACTTC.

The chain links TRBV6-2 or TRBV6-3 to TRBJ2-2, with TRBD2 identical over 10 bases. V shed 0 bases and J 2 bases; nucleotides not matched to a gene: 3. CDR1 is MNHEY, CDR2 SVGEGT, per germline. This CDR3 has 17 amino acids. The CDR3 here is CASSYSGLAANTGELFF. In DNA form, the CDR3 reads TGTGCCAGCAGTTACTCCGGACTAGCGGCCAACACCGGGGAGCTGTTTTTT.

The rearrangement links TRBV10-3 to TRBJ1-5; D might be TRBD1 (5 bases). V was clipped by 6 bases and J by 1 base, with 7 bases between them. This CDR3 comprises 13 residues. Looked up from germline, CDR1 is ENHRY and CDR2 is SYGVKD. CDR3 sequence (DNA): TGTGCCATCAGCCGGGACAGCAATCAGCCCCAGCATTTT. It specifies CAISRDSNQPQHF.